The 18 T cell receptor beta chains below come from one sample, sequenced in a study of cytomegalovirus exposure and HLA in healthy donors. PCR used 60 Vbeta primers and 13 Jbeta primers. Assay: immunoSEQ multiplex PCR; the TCRdb copy retains only in-frame clones and omits some. Among over 100,000 clones listed, approximately 78% were seen once. Sequencing used PBMCs. The receptors were sampled from a female donor in good health and CMV-seronegative.

The V and J genes are TRBV2 and TRBJ2-2; the match to TRBD2 covers 8 bases. V dropped 6 bases and J dropped 8; count of bases not matched to a gene: 11. CDR1 and CDR2 from the germline V gene are SNHLY and FYNNEI. The CDR3 spans 15 residues. The CDR3 is CASSLGLAAWGELFF. In nucleotides, the CDR3 is TGTGCCAGCAGCCTTGGACTAGCCGCCTGGGGGGAGCTGTTTTTT.

In DNA, the CDR3 is TGCGCCAGCAGCTGGGGGACAGCCCAAGAGACCCAGTACTTC. It codes for CASSWGTAQETQYF. V usage is TRBV5-1 and J usage is TRBJ2-5, with TRBD1 identical over 7 bases. Germline values: CDR1 SGHRS, CDR2 YFSETQ. V dropped 3 bases and J dropped 1; count of bases not matched to a gene: 3. This CDR3 is 14 amino acids long.

The rearrangement uses TRBV25-1 and TRBJ1-2, with D perhaps TRBD1 (6 bases). Germline CDR1 is MGHDK and CDR2 is SYGVNS. This CDR3 region has 14 residues. V was clipped by 3 bases and J by 8 bases, with 16 bases between them. The CDR3: CASSDSPGVGGYTF. The CDR3, as DNA: TGTGCCAGCAGTGATTCTCCAGGGGTTGGAGGCTACACCTTC.

The rearrangement joins TRBV30 to TRBJ2-2; 7 bases fit TRBD1. Unmatched junction bases numbered 7, after V lost 3 bases and J lost 6 bases. The V gene's germline CDR1 is GTSNPN and CDR2 SVGIG (reference sequence). The CDR3 runs to 14 residues. This chain's CDR3 is CAWRSGGWAGELFF. As DNA, the CDR3 is TGTGCCTGGAGGTCAGGGGGTTGGGCCGGGGAGCTGTTTTTT.

The rearrangement uses TRBV14 and TRBJ1-5; tentative D call: TRBD1 (5 bases). CDR3 length: 12 residues. Germline V lookup: CDR1 SGHDN, CDR2 FVKESK. The V end was cut by 1 base, the J end by 10 bases, with 8 bases between. The DNA of the CDR3 is TGTGCCAGCAGCCAAGCGGGGGGACCCCAGCATTTT. Its protein is CASSQAGGPQHF.

The chain links TRBV5-4 to TRBJ2-7; D gene uncertain. Germline V gene data show CDR1 as SGHNT and CDR2 as YYREEE (reference sequence). V lost 5 bases to trimming and J lost 2 bases, with 14 bases between them. The CDR3 loop spans 14 amino acids. CDR3 in DNA: TGTGCCAGCAGACCTGGTCAGGATACCTACGAGCAGTACTTC. Translation gives CASRPGQDTYEQYF.

The CDR3 bases are TGCGCCAGCAGCCAAGAGACTAGCGGGAGTCTAGAGACCCAGTACTTC. Its translation is CASSQETSGSLETQYF. V and J are TRBV4-1 and TRBJ2-5; TRBD2 agrees at 12 bases. V lost 0 bases to trimming and J lost 4 bases; unmatched junction nucleotides: 3. Germline CDR1 MGHRA, CDR2 YSYEKL. CDR3 length: 16 amino acids.

This clone was found a few times. The V and J genes are TRBV18 and TRBJ2-3; 7 bases line up with TRBD1. The CDR3 runs to 15 residues. The germline V gene encodes CDR1 KGHSH and CDR2 LQKENI. After removal of 2 bases from V and 4 bases from J, the junction contained 6 bases not matched to a gene. Here the CDR3 reads CASSPMRGQADTQYF. CDR3 DNA: TGTGCCAGCTCACCAATGAGGGGGCAGGCAGATACGCAGTATTTT.

This chain joins TRBV11-3 and TRBJ1-1; D not certain. The V end was cut by 5 bases, the J end by 3 bases, with 10 bases between. This CDR3 contains 13 residues. Germline CDR1 is SGHNT and CDR2 is YENEEA. The CDR3 loop reads CASSPRWDTEAFF. CDR3 nucleotide sequence: TGTGCCAGCAGCCCCAGGTGGGACACTGAAGCTTTCTTT.

In its sample, this clone was seen once. J is TRBJ2-7 and V is TRBV7-9; D may be TRBD1 (5 bases). V dropped 6 bases and J dropped 10 bases, with 16 bases sitting between them. CDR3 length: 12 residues. The V gene's germline CDR1 is SEHNR and CDR2 FQNEAQ (reference sequence). Here the CDR3 reads CASRVHQGEQYF. For the CDR3, the DNA is TGTGCCAGCAGAGTCCATCAAGGGGAACAGTACTTC.

This clone was seen a handful of times. The chain couples TRBV7-2 to TRBJ2-2; TRBD2 might be the D (6 bases). Trimming left V 6 bases short and J 5 bases short, with 19 bases between. This CDR3 has 16 amino acids. Germline loops: CDR1 SGHTA, CDR2 FQGNSA. CDR3 protein: CASRDRPLGGTGELFF. The DNA for the CDR3 is TGTGCCAGCAGAGACCGGCCCTTGGGAGGAACCGGGGAGCTGTTTTTT.

The rearrangement joins TRBV9 to TRBJ1-1; D is ambiguous. The CDR3 has 13 amino acids. V was trimmed by 0 bases and J by 0 bases, leaving 3 bases between them. In germline, CDR1 is SGDLS, CDR2 YYNGEE. CDR3 residues: CASSVVLNTEAFF. The CDR3 DNA follows: TGTGCCAGCAGCGTAGTCTTGAACACTGAAGCTTTCTTT.

The CDR3 is CASSPRGLAYEQYF. DNA of the CDR3: TGTGCCAGCAGCCCCCGAGGACTAGCCTACGAGCAGTACTTC. The chain carries TRBV9 and TRBJ2-7; 7 bases line up with TRBD2. Trimming cost V 4 bases and J 2 bases; bases outside gene matches: 6. CDR1 is SGDLS, CDR2 YYNGEE, per germline. CDR3 size: 14 residues.

This chain uses TRBV7-4 with TRBJ1-1; D call uncertain. Germline lookup yields CDR1 SGHVT and CDR2 SQSDAQ. The CDR3 runs 14 residues. The V end lost 2 bases, the J end lost 0 bases, and 7 bases lay between the germline ends. CDR3 DNA: TGTGCCAGCAGCTTATCACAGATGAACACTGAAGCTTTCTTT. This translates into CASSLSQMNTEAFF.

J is TRBJ1-1 and V is TRBV4-1, with 7 bases fitting TRBD1. This CDR3 contains 14 residues. The germline gives CDR1 MGHRA, CDR2 YSYEKL. V lost 1 base, J lost 4 bases, and 3 bases stayed unmatched. CDR3 amino acids: CASSQAGGVTEAFF. The CDR3 DNA sequence: TGCGCCAGCAGCCAAGCAGGGGGTGTCACTGAAGCTTTCTTT.

The genes are TRBV4-3 and TRBJ1-1; D uncertain. Germline V CDR1 and CDR2: LGHNA, YSLEER. The CDR3 covers 16 residues. Deletions cut 4 bases from V and 7 bases from J, with 22 bases between. The CDR3 DNA follows: TGCGCCAGCAGCCCGGACCCGACGGACTGGATGGATGAAGCTTTCTTT. Translation gives CASSPDPTDWMDEAFF.

This clone was recorded once. CDR3 region: CASSPTKGPHEQYF. The CDR3 nucleotides read TGCGCCAGCAGCCCCACGAAGGGGCCCCACGAGCAGTACTTC. The J gene is TRBJ2-7, the V gene TRBV4-3; D possibly corresponds to TRBD1 (5 bases). There are 14 residues in the CDR3. V was shortened by 4 bases and J by 5 bases, with 15 bases between the two germline ends. The germline V gene encodes CDR1 LGHNA and CDR2 YSLEER.

This chain uses TRBV6-4 with TRBJ2-2; D is unclear. CDR1 and CDR2 from the germline V gene are MRHNA and SNTAGT. The CDR3 sequence is 14 residues long. Trimming left V 6 bases short and J 5 bases short, with 13 bases between. CDR3 coding DNA: TGTGCCAGCAGCAACCAGCCAGCGACCGGGGAGCTGTTTTTT. Its translation is CASSNQPATGELFF.